The present T cell receptor (beta chain) was sequenced within a study of T cell repertoires in cytomegalovirus infection. Background on the study: CMV infection plus the matching HLA type was flagged by public TCR beta signatures.

General study findings and limits: It was HLA-C-restricted CMV-specific TCR beta clonotypes that dominated the response ex vivo.

This clonotype was picked up many times. Its matching antigen is unknown. The CDR3 totals 19 residues. J gave up 1 base and V 1 base, and 13 bases lay outside the gene matches. Germline V lookup: CDR1 SGHTA, CDR2 FQGNSA. MiXCR was run by TCRdb on the reads, yielding one entry per CDR3 protein. The profile covers about 200,000 distinct CDR3 sequences, with approximately 9.6% appearing a single time and around 4.4% taken by the ten largest. The source is a human donor in good health (CMV status not recorded). Some clones in this sample may be carry-over from other donors' samples. The sample was PBMCs. The genes are TRBV7-2 and TRBJ2-4; 7 positions match TRBD1. In nucleotides, the CDR3 is TGTGCCAGCAGCTTAGAAGGGGGCCGGGGCAGGTTGGCCAAAAACATTCAGTACTTC. Amino acids: CASSLEGGRGRLAKNIQYF.